This T cell receptor beta chain was recovered during a study of blood T cell repertoires in COVID-19. On the study more broadly: The analysed material was cDNA or gDNA that came from T cells, B-cell-depleted T cells, or PBMCs.

Followed over time, Seattle patients had been enrolled while infection was active. Profiled with immunoSEQ multiplex PCR; TCRdb holds only in-frame clones, not every one. The profile shows around 480,000 clones, 70% to 90% of them singletons. With 3 bases removed from V and 6 bases from J, the gap between germline ends came to 6 bases. The CDR3 runs 13 residues. Only one count was recorded for this clone. The source material was peripheral blood. The chain has TRBV12-3 or TRBV12-4 and TRBJ1-6; D not resolved. The receptor was derived from a woman in her forties or fifties with COVID-19, enrolled during active disease. The CDR3 DNA follows: TGTGCCAGCAGTTTGACAAGTAATTCACCCCTCCACTTT. This codes for CASSLTSNSPLHF.